One and the same sample provided the 19 T cell receptor beta chains below, sequenced in a study of blood T cells in healthy people across ages. Alongside a J-beta primer mix, a sample-barcoded 5' primer served in a second PCR lasting about 7 to 11 cycles. From the 5' RACE reads, TCRdb called clonotypes with MiXCR, one entry per CDR3 protein. The repertoire has some 1,000,000 distinct CDR3 sequences, approximately 26% of them found once; the top ten carry approximately 0.79%. The same data also went into a second study, on T cells of mothers and their children.

The material sequenced was blood. The receptors stem from a girl aged 2-15 years in good health.

This sequence joins TRBV15 and TRBJ2-4; D is undetermined. Between the trimmed V and J ends, which lost 3 bases and 10 bases, there was a span of 13 bases. The CDR3 is made up of 13 amino acids. From germline, CDR1 is LNHNV and CDR2 YYDKDF (reference sequence). CDR3 sequence: CATSSYIEKIQYF. In DNA form, the CDR3 reads TGTGCCACCAGCAGCTATATCGAGAAGATTCAGTACTTC.

CDR3 sequence: CASSSTGTYGLAEQFF. In DNA form, the CDR3 reads TGTGCCAGCAGCTCCACCGGGACCTACGGACTCGCTGAGCAGTTCTTC. This chain uses TRBV7-2 with TRBJ2-1; D assignment may be TRBD1 or TRBD2 (5 bases each). V was pared by 4 bases and J by 9 bases, with 22 bases between. The CDR3 totals 16 residues. Germline values: CDR1 SGHTA, CDR2 FQGNSA. Full variable domain (missing parts from reference TRBV7-2 and TRBJ2-1): GAGVSQSPSNKVTEKGKDVELRCDPISGHTALYWYRQSLGQGLEFLIYFQGNSAPDKSGLPSDRFSAERTGGSVSTLTIQRTQQEDSAVYLCASSSTGTYGLAEQFFGPGTRLTVL.

V usage is TRBV15 and J usage is TRBJ2-1; D is unresolved. Germline V gene lookup returns CDR1 LNHNV and CDR2 YYDKDF (reference sequence). Trimming stripped 2 bases from V and 7 bases from J, with 6 bases between. This CDR3 region has 12 residues. CDR3 sequence reads: CATSRHRNEQFF. The CDR3 coding sequence is TGTGCCACCAGCAGACACCGGAATGAGCAGTTCTTC.

J is TRBJ2-1 and V is TRBV7-2; 8 nucleotides agree with TRBD2. The J call could be wrong; TRBJ2-5 is a better fit for the DNA end. CDR1 and CDR2 (germline): SGHTA, FQGNSA. CDR3 length: 14 residues. CDR3 sequence (DNA): TGTGCCAGCAGCTCCCTAAGCGGGAGAGAGACCCAGTACTTC. This codes for CASSSLSGRETQYF.

Details on this clonotype: Its ends do not fully match the called genes, so a read error is possible. The chain carries TRBV3-1 and TRBJ2-3; the D gene is possibly TRBD1 (5 bases). CDR3 length: 15 amino acids. CDR1 is LGHDT and CDR2 is YNNKEL in the germline V gene (reference sequence). The CDR3 loop is CASSQPIGATGTQYF. The CDR3 DNA reads as TGTGCCAGCAGCCAACCCATTGGGGCCACAGGTACGCAGTATTTT.

In the case of this clonotype: An end of the junction does not agree with germline; a read error may underlie this. This sequence joins TRBV29-1 and TRBJ2-5; no clear D. The CDR3 totals 11 residues. In germline, CDR1 is SQVTM, CDR2 ANQGSEA. CDR3 loop: CSGQEQETLYF. The CDR3 DNA sequence: TGCAGCGGACAAGAACAAGAGACCCTGTACTTC.

J is TRBJ2-3 and V is TRBV7-2, with D perhaps TRBD2 (6 bases). CDR1 SGHTA and CDR2 FQGNSA come from the germline V gene. Trimming removed 2 bases at V and 6 bases at J, with 12 bases between. The CDR3 covers 14 residues. The DNA for the CDR3 is TGTGCCAGCAGCTTACGGGGGATGGTCGATACGCAGTATTTT. Its translation: CASSLRGMVDTQYF.

The J gene is TRBJ2-5, the V gene TRBV4-1; tentatively, D is TRBD2 (6 bases). From germline, CDR1 is MGHRA and CDR2 YSYEKL. V was shortened by 0 bases and J by 4 bases, with 12 bases between the two germline ends. This CDR3 spans 15 amino acids. CDR3 residues: CASSQDGTVSETQYF. DNA for the CDR3: TGCGCCAGCAGCCAAGATGGGACTGTATCAGAGACCCAGTACTTC.

This clonotype was counted between two and nine times. This chain connects TRBV3-1 to TRBJ2-1; unclear D gene. CDR1 and CDR2 from the germline V gene are LGHDT and YNNKEL (reference sequence). The CDR3 covers 15 residues. Trimming took off 4 bases at V and 5 bases at J, with 15 bases between the two ends. The CDR3 sequence: CASSRDRARHNEQFF. Written as DNA, the CDR3 is TGTGCCAGCAGCCGAGATAGGGCCAGGCACAATGAGCAGTTCTTC.

The CDR3 coding sequence is TGCGCCAGCAGCCAGTGGATGGGGGGTGAACAAGAGACCCAGTACTTC. Protein: CASSQWMGGEQETQYF. The V gene is TRBV4-3, the J gene TRBJ2-5; weak D call: TRBD2 (6 bases). Looked up from germline, CDR1 is LGHNA and CDR2 is YSLEER. The CDR3 has 16 residues. The V end lost 3 bases, the J end lost 2 bases, and 16 bases lay between the germline ends.

This clonotype was detected a few times. The chain links TRBV15 to TRBJ1-2; D remains ambiguous. Germline CDR1 is LNHNV and CDR2 is YYDKDF (reference sequence). With 5 bases removed from V and 0 bases from J, the gap between germline ends came to 19 bases. The CDR3 contains 17 residues. CDR3 coding DNA: TGTGCCACCAGCCGCACCAGGACGTACGAAGCTAACTATGGCTACACCTTC. It codes for CATSRTRTYEANYGYTF. Supplemented by reference TRBV15 and TRBJ1-2, the full variable domain reads DAMVIQNPRYQVTQFGKPVTLSCSQTLNHNVMYWYQQKSSQAPKLLFHYYDKDFNNEADTPDNFQSRRPNTSFCFLDIRSPGLGDTAMYLCATSRTRTYEANYGYTFGSGTRLTVV.

This clonotype was counted a few times. The chain has TRBV5-1 and TRBJ2-5; D might be TRBD2 (6 bases). The last part of the DNA fits TRBJ2-7 better; the J call may be wrong. The CDR3 runs 14 residues. CDR1 and CDR2 from the germline V gene are SGHRS and YFSETQ. As DNA, the CDR3 is TGCGCCAGCAGCTCGACGGGAGACACCTACGAGCAGTACTTC. Protein product: CASSSTGDTYEQYF.

In this sample, this clonotype turned up a few times. The chain recombines TRBV20-1 with TRBJ2-1; D not certain. The J call may be incorrect, as the DNA end agrees better with TRBJ2-7. Per the germline V gene, CDR1 is DFQATT and CDR2 is SNEGSKA (reference sequence). This CDR3 has 15 residues. CDR3 protein: CSARDMSISSYEQYF. For the CDR3, the DNA is TGCAGTGCTAGAGACATGTCCATCAGCTCCTACGAGCAGTACTTC.

This clonotype was counted only a few times. The chain carries TRBV7-2 and TRBJ2-3; 8 nucleotides agree with TRBD2. Trimming took 6 bases from V and 2 from J; bases not matched to a gene: 7. Germline V gene lookup returns CDR1 SGHTA and CDR2 FQGNSA. CDR3 length: 15 amino acids. This chain's CDR3 is CASSPVAGYTDTQYF. The CDR3 coding sequence is TGTGCCAGCAGTCCCGTAGCGGGGTACACAGATACGCAGTATTTT.

This clonotype occurred a few times. The chain joins TRBV18 to TRBJ2-7; TRBD2 might be the D (6 bases). CDR3 size: 14 residues. The germline V gene encodes CDR1 KGHSH and CDR2 LQKENI. Trimming stripped 4 bases from V and 6 bases from J, with 16 bases between. The CDR3 loop is CASSQTWGEGEQYF. CDR3 nucleotide sequence: TGTGCCAGCTCACAAACCTGGGGGGAAGGCGAGCAGTACTTC.

This clonotype has a handful of counts. The chain recombines TRBV9 with TRBJ2-1, with D uncertain. Germline lookup yields CDR1 SGDLS and CDR2 YYNGEE. V shed 0 bases and J shed 5 bases, with 12 bases lying between them. The CDR3 is 15 amino acids. The CDR3 is CASSVAANGNNEQFF. The CDR3 DNA is TGTGCCAGCAGCGTAGCGGCAAATGGCAACAATGAGCAGTTCTTC.

This clonotype has just a few counts. The chain employs TRBV5-1 and TRBJ2-7; D might be TRBD2 (6 bases). Trimming stripped 5 bases from V and 3 bases from J, with 18 bases between. The germline gives CDR1 SGHRS, CDR2 YFSETQ. The CDR3 extends over 15 amino acids. As DNA, the CDR3 is TGCGCCAGCAGACATCCCGGGACTCCGAGCTACGAGCAGTACTTC. This codes for CASRHPGTPSYEQYF.

This sequence joins TRBV14 and TRBJ1-1; D may be TRBD1 (5 bases). This CDR3 region has 14 residues. Between the trimmed V and J ends, which lost 1 base and 11 bases, there was a span of 17 bases. The germline V gene encodes CDR1 SGHDN and CDR2 FVKESK. The CDR3 sequence is CASSQGQDNPTAFF. The CDR3 DNA sequence: TGTGCCAGCAGCCAAGGGCAGGACAACCCAACGGCTTTCTTT. The full variable domain, its missing parts supplied by reference TRBV14 and TRBJ1-1, is EAGVTQFPSHSVIEKGQTVTLRCDPISGHDNLYWYRRVMGKEIKFLLHFVKESKQDESGMPNNRFLAERTGGTYSTLKVQPAELEDSGVYFCASSQGQDNPTAFFGQGTRLTVV.

This clonotype was counted between two and nine times. The rearrangement joins TRBV3-1 to TRBJ2-1; TRBD1 aligns across 7 bases. The CDR3 runs 17 residues. Germline trimming cut 6 bases from V and 2 bases from J; bases unmatched to any gene: 13. Germline V CDR1 and CDR2: LGHDT, YNNKEL (reference sequence). The CDR3 nucleotides read TGTGCCAGCAGTCGACAGGGTACAACGGGGCCCTACAATGAGCAGTTCTTC. Its translation: CASSRQGTTGPYNEQFF.